This T cell receptor beta chain was observed in a study of CD8+ T cells in alopecia areata. General observations from the study: For lesional scalp, especially alopecia totalis/universalis, clonality was higher than in normal scalp.

The CDR3 sequence is 11 residues long. Trimming left V 7 bases short and J 6 bases short, with 9 bases between. The germline CDR1 and CDR2 sequences are MNHEY and SVGAGI. The sample holds a few counts of this clone. Its antigen remains unidentified. Isolated RNA was reverse transcribed into cDNA used as the sequencing template. The protocol was immunoSEQ multiplex PCR, while the TCRdb copy is restricted to in-frame clones and leaves out a portion. Here the sample spans fewer than 150,000 clones, over 60% being singletons. The researchers isolated CD4+ and CD8+ T cells from PBMCs by sorting. The chain couples TRBV6-5 to TRBJ1-1; no clear D. The receptor comes from a human donor in good health. Sequenced: CD4+ T cells sorted from blood. CDR3 bases: TGTGCCAGCACGCTTATCTCTGAAGCTTTCTTT. Translation gives CASTLISEAFF.